These 19 T cell receptor beta chains share one sample of origin, sequenced in a study of T cells in localized non-small cell lung cancer. The repertoire was sequenced with immunoSEQ multiplex PCR; TCRdb's copy has only in-frame clones and lacks some. Here the sample spans about 70,000 clones, less than 85% being singletons. The sequenced sample was peripheral blood, obtained before any cancer treatment. Receptors originate from an older female donor with stage I lung adenocarcinoma.

The chain has TRBV6-1 and TRBJ1-5; 9 positions agree with TRBD1. J was trimmed by 5 bases and V by 1 base; bases with no gene match: 3. This CDR3 has 15 amino acids. Per the germline V gene, CDR1 is MNHNS and CDR2 is SASEGT. CDR3 in amino acids: CASSEVRTGDQPQHF. The CDR3 nucleotides read TGTGCCAGCAGTGAAGTCAGGACAGGGGATCAGCCCCAGCATTTT.

J is TRBJ2-6 and V is TRBV4-2; perhaps TRBD1 as D (5 bases). Germline assignment: CDR1 LGHNA and CDR2 YNFKEQ. V lost 0 bases, J lost 13 bases, and 7 bases lay in between. The CDR3 sequence is 12 residues long. This chain's CDR3 is CASSQDSGVLTF. Here the CDR3 DNA reads TGTGCCAGCAGCCAAGATTCAGGGGTCCTGACTTTC.

The V and J genes are TRBV27 and TRBJ1-2; D is perhaps TRBD1 (5 bases). The V gene's germline CDR1 is MNHEY and CDR2 SMNVEV (reference sequence). This CDR3 comprises 17 residues. The V end was cut by 0 bases, the J end by 0 bases, with 14 bases between. The CDR3 here is CASSLSGDRPANYGYTF. The CDR3 nucleotides read TGTGCCAGCAGTTTATCGGGGGATCGACCGGCTAACTATGGCTACACCTTC.

The rearrangement uses TRBV9 and TRBJ2-3; 13 bases fit TRBD2. Germline loops: CDR1 SGDLS, CDR2 YYNGEE. This CDR3 is built from 19 residues. The V segment lost 4 bases and the J segment 3 bases; nucleotides outside the gene matches: 14. The CDR3 region has the DNA TGTGCCAGCAGCCTCCCGAGGACTAGCGGGGGACAAGGAACAGATACGCAGTATTTT. Translating gives CASSLPRTSGGQGTDTQYF.

This chain links TRBV19 with TRBJ1-2; 8 bases match TRBD1. Germline assignment: CDR1 LNHDA and CDR2 SQIVND (reference sequence). This CDR3 contains 12 residues. The J segment lost 8 bases and the V segment lost 6 bases, leaving 5 bases of the junction unmatched. The CDR3 protein is CASRQTGDGYTF. CDR3 coding DNA: TGTGCCAGTAGGCAGACAGGGGACGGCTACACCTTC.

V gene TRBV19 combines with J gene TRBJ2-7; possibly TRBD1 for D (6 bases). CDR1 and CDR2 (germline): LNHDA, SQIVND (reference sequence). The germline V and J ends were trimmed by 6 bases and 2 bases, with 17 bases remaining between them. This CDR3 has 15 amino acids. Here the CDR3 reads CASSLGMGAPYEQYF. In DNA form, the CDR3 reads TGTGCCAGTAGCCTTGGGATGGGGGCCCCCTACGAGCAGTACTTC.

This sequence joins TRBV4-1 and TRBJ1-1, with TRBD1 identical over 8 bases. The junction had 7 bases not matched to a gene; V was cut back by 5 bases and J by 5 bases. The germline gives CDR1 MGHRA, CDR2 YSYEKL. CDR3 length: 14 residues. The CDR3 is CASSTPTGATEAFF. For the CDR3, the DNA is TGCGCCAGCAGCACCCCGACAGGGGCAACTGAAGCTTTCTTT.

The chain is built from TRBV10-3 and TRBJ1-3, with a possible D match to TRBD1 (6 bases). Germline V CDR1 and CDR2: ENHRY, SYGVKD. V was pared by 10 bases and J by 2 bases, with 21 bases between. The CDR3 is 16 residues long. CDR3: CATTEGGRVTGNTIYF. The CDR3 nucleotides read TGTGCCACCACCGAGGGGGGGCGCGTCACTGGAAACACCATATATTTT.

DNA for the CDR3: TGTGCCAGCGCTGGCCGGGGATCAAAACGAAACGAGCAGTACTTC. This encodes CASAGRGSKRNEQYF. V gene TRBV6-8 combines with J gene TRBJ2-7; perhaps TRBD2 as D (5 bases). V was clipped by 8 bases and J by 5 bases, with 22 bases between them. Germline V gene data show CDR1 as MNHGY and CDR2 as SAAAGT. There are 15 residues in the CDR3.

The V and J genes are TRBV2 and TRBJ1-5, with D perhaps TRBD1 (5 bases). Germline CDR1 is SNHLY and CDR2 is FYNNEI. V shed 4 bases and J shed 1 base, with 8 bases lying between them. This CDR3 spans 14 amino acids. CDR3 region: CASSGRGSNQPQHF. The CDR3 DNA follows: TGTGCCAGCAGTGGGAGGGGAAGCAATCAGCCCCAGCATTTT.

The chain employs TRBV7-9 and TRBJ2-3; the D gene is possibly TRBD1 (6 bases). V dropped 0 bases and J dropped 5 bases, with 6 bases sitting between them. Germline CDR1 SEHNR, CDR2 FQNEAQ (reference sequence). The CDR3 spans 13 residues. This chain's CDR3 is CASSLADRDTQYF. The DNA for the CDR3 is TGTGCCAGCAGCTTAGCGGACAGAGATACGCAGTATTTT.

This clone occurred once. J is TRBJ2-3 and V is TRBV7-2; TRBD2 aligns across 10 bases. The CDR3 is 15 residues long. Germline values: CDR1 SGHTA, CDR2 FQGNSA. Trimming cost V 5 bases and J 3 bases; bases outside gene matches: 5. CDR3 sequence (DNA): TGTGCCAGCAGCCGTAGCGGGGGGATGACAGATACGCAGTATTTT. Translation: CASSRSGGMTDTQYF.

This clone has just a few counts. The genes are TRBV6-6 and TRBJ1-1; TRBD1 is a possible D gene (5 bases). The CDR3 covers 16 residues. The germline CDR1 and CDR2 sequences are MNHNY and SVGAGI (reference sequence). With 0 bases removed from V and 0 bases from J, the gap between germline ends came to 11 bases. The CDR3 sequence: CASSYSGGYMNTEAFF. Written as DNA, the CDR3 is TGTGCCAGCAGTTACTCCGGGGGGTACATGAACACTGAAGCTTTCTTT.

Points on this clone: The identical CDR3 is also encoded by other nucleotide sequences in the sample. The rearrangement uses TRBV7-2 and TRBJ1-2; D remains unclear. V lost 1 base and J 0 bases, leaving 6 bases between the germline ends. CDR3 length: 14 residues. From germline, CDR1 is SGHTA and CDR2 FQGNSA. The CDR3 protein is CASSLGGANYGYTF. CDR3 coding DNA: TGTGCCAGCAGCTTAGGGGGAGCTAACTATGGCTACACCTTC.

The genes are TRBV19 and TRBJ1-2; 9 bases map to TRBD1. CDR3 length equals 13 residues. J was trimmed by 8 bases and V by 5 bases; bases with no gene match: 6. In germline, CDR1 is LNHDA, CDR2 SQIVND (reference sequence). The DNA of the CDR3 is TGTGCCAGTAGTTCTCGACAGGGGGACGGCTACACCTTC. It codes for CASSSRQGDGYTF.

This clone was seen a few times. V usage is TRBV6-5 and J usage is TRBJ1-5, with unresolved D. The CDR3 contains 14 residues. Germline V gene sequence: CDR1 MNHEY, CDR2 SVGAGI. Trimming removed 8 bases at V and 2 bases at J, with 13 bases between. CDR3 in amino acids: CASQSSRGNQPQHF. CDR3 DNA sequence: TGTGCCAGCCAGTCAAGCCGAGGCAATCAGCCCCAGCATTTT.

Here the CDR3 DNA reads TGTGCCAGCAGTGAGGGGGGAGGCGAGCAGTTCTTC. As protein: CASSEGGGEQFF. The chain joins TRBV2 to TRBJ2-1; weak D call: TRBD2 (6 bases). The germline gives CDR1 SNHLY, CDR2 FYNNEI. Trimming removed 3 bases at V and 10 bases at J, with 10 bases between. This CDR3 comprises 12 residues.

V gene TRBV6-1 combines with J gene TRBJ1-5, with 7 bases matching TRBD1. From germline, CDR1 is MNHNS and CDR2 SASEGT. Trimming at V came to 7 bases and at J to 4 bases, leaving 7 bases not matched to a gene. CDR3 length: 14 residues. In DNA form, the CDR3 reads TGTGCCAGCAAGCCCCAACAGGGGAATCAGCCCCAGCATTTT. Amino acid sequence: CASKPQQGNQPQHF.

The chain carries TRBV5-4 and TRBJ2-1; 8 bases match TRBD2. The CDR3 totals 14 residues. From germline, CDR1 is SGHNT and CDR2 YYREEE (reference sequence). With 3 bases clipped from V and 7 bases from J, the junction kept 6 bases outside the gene matches. In nucleotides, the CDR3 is TGTGCCAGCAGCTGGGGACTAGTCGGGAATGAGCAGTTCTTC. The encoded protein is CASSWGLVGNEQFF.